The 29 T cell receptor beta chains given below trace back to one sample, sequenced in a study of T cell responses to AZD1222 COVID-19 vaccine. The repertoire was sequenced with immunoSEQ multiplex PCR; TCRdb's copy has only in-frame clones and lacks some. This table has about 210,000 clones, around 92% appearing once. Specimen: peripheral blood, collected on day 0 of AZD1222 vaccination. These receptors were obtained from an adult in good health.

The rearrangement uses TRBV5-4 and TRBJ1-3, with D possibly matching TRBD1 (5 bases). CDR1 is SGHNT and CDR2 is YYREEE in the germline V gene (reference sequence). V lost 4 bases and J 4 bases, leaving 12 bases between the germline ends. The CDR3 is made up of 14 amino acids. The CDR3 reads CASSRDRAGNTIYF. The DNA of the CDR3 is TGTGCCAGCAGCCGGGACCGAGCCGGAAACACCATATATTTT.

The chain combines TRBV27 with TRBJ2-6; D is perhaps TRBD1 (5 bases). The CDR3 is 19 residues long. Germline-derived CDR1 and CDR2 are MNHEY and SMNVEV (reference sequence). V was cut by 1 base and J by 0 bases, with 16 bases left in between. CDR3 region: CASSLFAQVFNSGANVLTF. CDR3 DNA sequence: TGTGCCAGCAGTTTATTCGCACAGGTCTTCAACTCTGGGGCCAACGTCCTGACTTTC.

Concerning this clone itself: Given a much more abundant clone one base away, this may be a read error. J is TRBJ1-3 and V is TRBV28; TRBD1 might be the D (5 bases). The germline CDR1 and CDR2 sequences are MDHEN and SYDVKM. The ends were cut back, 3 bases at V and 7 bases at J, with 7 bases in the middle. The CDR3 has 12 residues. The CDR3 nucleotides read TGTGCCAGCAGTTTTGGGGGGAACACCATATATTTT. Residues: CASSFGGNTIYF.

This chain links TRBV6-5 with TRBJ1-5; maybe TRBD1 (5 bases). V was shortened by 6 bases and J by 6 bases, with 18 bases between the two germline ends. This CDR3 spans 15 amino acids. Germline assignment: CDR1 MNHEY and CDR2 SVGAGI. CDR3 sequence reads: CASRKPRGAGQPQHF. The CDR3 nucleotides are TGTGCCAGCAGAAAGCCAAGGGGCGCGGGTCAGCCCCAGCATTTT.

This clone is a singleton in its sample. The CDR3 loop reads CASKPRVPHNEQFF. The CDR3 coding sequence is TGTGCCAGCAAGCCCCGGGTACCCCACAATGAGCAGTTCTTC. The J gene is TRBJ2-1, the V gene TRBV28; no definite D call. Germline CDR1 reads MDHEN; CDR2 reads SYDVKM. The CDR3 has 14 amino acids. The V and J ends lost 7 bases and 5 bases respectively, with 15 bases between them.

In its sample, this clone was seen a few times. The chain uses TRBV10-1 and TRBJ1-5; the match to TRBD1 covers 8 bases. V shed 6 bases, J shed 0 bases, and the junction held 7 bases outside the gene matches. This CDR3 is 16 amino acids long. The V gene's germline CDR1 is WNHNN and CDR2 SYGVQD (reference sequence). CDR3 coding DNA: TGCGCCAGCAGGCCCGGACAGGGCGATAGCAATCAGCCCCAGCATTTT. Translation gives CASRPGQGDSNQPQHF.

J is TRBJ1-5 and V is TRBV29-1; 9 bases match TRBD1. CDR1 SQVTM and CDR2 ANQGSEA come from the germline V gene. This CDR3 comprises 13 residues. V was clipped by 6 bases and J by 6 bases; unmatched bases: 6. In DNA, the CDR3 is TGCAGCGTGGGACAGGGCGAGGGTCAGCCCCAGCATTTT. It encodes CSVGQGEGQPQHF.

V gene TRBV2 combines with J gene TRBJ2-5; 7 bases match TRBD1. The junction had 8 bases not matched to a gene; V was cut back by 6 bases and J by 1 base. Germline lookup yields CDR1 SNHLY and CDR2 FYNNEI. The CDR3 is made up of 15 amino acids. DNA of the CDR3: TGTGCCAGCAGAGGAAACCGGGACAGCCAAGAGACCCAGTACTTC. Its protein is CASRGNRDSQETQYF. The whole variable domain, filled in from reference TRBV2 and TRBJ2-5, reads EPEVTQTPSHQVTQMGQEVILRCVPISNHLYFYWYRQILGQKVEFLVSFYNNEISEKSEIFDDQFSVERPDGSNFTLKIRSTKLEDSAMYFCASRGNRDSQETQYFGPGTRLLVL.

Remarks on this clone: Other DNA sequences of this sample code for an identical CDR3. This CDR3 is CASSIVARSYNSPLHF. The CDR3 nucleotides read TGTGCCAGTAGTATAGTGGCGAGGTCCTATAATTCACCCCTCCACTTT. This chain links TRBV19 with TRBJ1-6; no clear D gene. This CDR3 has 16 amino acids. The V end lost 1 base, the J end lost 1 base, and 8 bases lay between the germline ends. Germline V CDR1 and CDR2: LNHDA, SQIVND (reference sequence). Filled out from reference TRBV19 and TRBJ1-6, the complete variable domain reads DGGITQSPKYLFRKEGQNVTLSCEQNLNHDAMYWYRQDPGQGLRLIYYSQIVNDFQKGDIAEGYSVSREKKESFPLTVTSAQKNPTAFYLCASSIVARSYNSPLHFGNGTRLTVT.

V and J are TRBV6-6 and TRBJ2-2; D perhaps matches TRBD2 (6 bases). The V gene's germline CDR1 is MNHNY and CDR2 SVGAGI (reference sequence). Trimming left V 7 bases short and J 3 bases short, with 9 bases between. The CDR3 covers 13 residues. CDR3 bases: TGTGCCAGCACGGGGGTGTACACCGGGGAGCTGTTTTTT. Protein product: CASTGVYTGELFF.

The chain carries TRBV5-1 and TRBJ1-1, with TRBD1 matching 7 bases. This CDR3 is 15 amino acids long. Germline CDR1 SGHRS, CDR2 YFSETQ. With 5 bases clipped from V and 0 bases from J, the junction kept 7 bases outside the gene matches. The CDR3 sequence: CASRATGFVNTEAFF. As DNA, the CDR3 is TGCGCCAGCAGGGCGACAGGGTTTGTGAACACTGAAGCTTTCTTT. The whole variable domain, remainder taken from reference TRBV5-1 and TRBJ1-1, is KAGVTQTPRYLIKTRGQQVTLSCSPISGHRSVSWYQQTPGQGLQFLFEYFSETQRNKGNFPGRFSGRQFSNSRSEMNVSTLELGDSALYLCASRATGFVNTEAFFGQGTRLTVV.

V is TRBV6-4 and J is TRBJ1-3; 8 nucleotides align to TRBD1. This CDR3 comprises 17 residues. CDR1 and CDR2 (germline): MRHNA, SNTAGT. V was pared by 2 bases and J by 3 bases, with 9 bases of the junction left unmatched. CDR3 sequence reads: CASSDIGGQAGGNTIYF. As DNA, the CDR3 is TGTGCCAGCAGTGACATAGGGGGACAGGCCGGTGGAAACACCATATATTTT.

This chain uses TRBV5-1 with TRBJ1-4, with a weak D call TRBD1 (5 bases). The CDR3 has 14 amino acids. Germline-derived CDR1 and CDR2 are SGHRS and YFSETQ. The V end lost 1 base, the J end lost 8 bases, and 12 bases lay between the germline ends. CDR3 coding DNA: TGCGCCAGCAGCTTGCAAGGGGAAGAAGAAAAACTGTTTTTT. This encodes CASSLQGEEEKLFF. The full variable domain, its missing parts supplied by reference TRBV5-1 and TRBJ1-4, is KAGVTQTPRYLIKTRGQQVTLSCSPISGHRSVSWYQQTPGQGLQFLFEYFSETQRNKGNFPGRFSGRQFSNSRSEMNVSTLELGDSALYLCASSLQGEEEKLFFGSGTQLSVL.

The J gene is TRBJ1-1, the V gene TRBV6-5; the match to TRBD1 covers 7 bases. With 4 bases clipped from V and 1 base from J, the junction kept 9 bases outside the gene matches. The CDR3 runs to 16 residues. Germline CDR1 reads MNHEY; CDR2 reads SVGAGI. The CDR3 DNA sequence: TGTGCCAGCAGTTCCCATGGGGGACAGAAGAACACTGAAGCTTTCTTT. This sequence encodes CASSSHGGQKNTEAFF.

J is TRBJ2-1 and V is TRBV18; D is possibly TRBD1 or TRBD2 (5 bases each). Trimming stripped 4 bases from V and 0 bases from J, with 16 bases between. Per the germline V gene, CDR1 is KGHSH and CDR2 is LQKENI. This CDR3 is 17 amino acids long. Written as DNA, the CDR3 is TGTGCCAGCTCACGCATCACTCATGGGGGCTCCTACAATGAGCAGTTCTTC. Residues: CASSRITHGGSYNEQFF. Filled out from reference TRBV18 and TRBJ2-1, the complete variable domain reads NAGVMQNPRHLVRRRGQEARLRCSPMKGHSHVYWYRQLPEEGLKFMVYLQKENIIDESGMPKERFSAEFPKEGPSILRIQQVVRGDSAAYFCASSRITHGGSYNEQFFGPGTRLTVL.

The rearrangement uses TRBV7-2 and TRBJ2-3; 7 bases map to TRBD2. The CDR3 consists of 13 residues. From germline, CDR1 is SGHTA and CDR2 FQGNSA. V shed 8 bases and J 5 bases; nucleotides not matched to a gene: 7. The CDR3 region is CASRRGDGDTQYF. CDR3 sequence (DNA): TGTGCCAGCCGCCGGGGGGATGGAGATACGCAGTATTTT. Based on the CDR3 plus reference TRBV7-2 and TRBJ2-3, the full variable domain is GAGVSQSPSNKVTEKGKDVELRCDPISGHTALYWYRQSLGQGLEFLIYFQGNSAPDKSGLPSDRFSAERTGGSVSTLTIQRTQQEDSAVYLCASRRGDGDTQYFGPGTRLTVL.

The rearrangement links TRBV19 to TRBJ2-7; 7 bases map to TRBD1. CDR1 is LNHDA and CDR2 is SQIVND in the germline V gene (reference sequence). The CDR3 contains 15 residues. Trimming at V came to 1 base and at J to 4 bases, leaving 7 bases not matched to a gene. The CDR3 is CASSIGGTASYEQYF. DNA of the CDR3: TGTGCCAGTAGTATAGGGGGGACAGCCAGTTACGAGCAGTACTTC.

The count of this clone is one. V and J are TRBV7-7 and TRBJ2-5; the D gene is possibly TRBD1 (6 bases). The CDR3 length is 16 residues. Germline V gene data show CDR1 as SSHAT and CDR2 as FNYEAQ (reference sequence). The V and J ends lost 5 bases and 2 bases respectively, with 18 bases between them. The CDR3 DNA sequence: TGTGCCAGCAGCCCAGGGGCCGCCGCTAGTCAAGAGACCCAGTACTTC. Its translation: CASSPGAAASQETQYF.

The chain joins TRBV11-2 to TRBJ1-1; the match to TRBD1 covers 8 bases. V lost 5 bases to trimming and J lost 4 bases; unmatched junction nucleotides: 3. CDR1 SGHAT and CDR2 FQNNGV come from the germline V gene. The CDR3 runs to 13 residues. CDR3 DNA sequence: TGTGCCAGCAGCGCCGACAGGGGCACTGAAGCTTTCTTT. This codes for CASSADRGTEAFF.

This rearrangement joins TRBV30 to TRBJ1-5; D is undetermined. Between the trimmed V and J ends, which lost 8 bases and 7 bases, there was a span of 6 bases. CDR3 size: 9 residues. Germline loops: CDR1 GTSNPN, CDR2 SVGIG (reference sequence). DNA of the CDR3: TGTGCCCACATACAGCCCCAGCATTTT. Amino acids: CAHIQPQHF. Filled out from reference TRBV30 and TRBJ1-5, the complete variable domain reads SQTIHQWPATLVQPVGSPLSLECTVEGTSNPNLYWYRQAAGRGLQLLFYSVGIGQISSEVPQNLSASRPQDRQFILSSKKLLLSDSGFYLCAHIQPQHFGDGTRLSIL.

This chain links TRBV27 with TRBJ1-5; D perhaps matches TRBD1 (5 bases). The CDR3 covers 14 residues. V was clipped by 6 bases and J by 6 bases, with 15 bases between them. CDR1 and CDR2 from the germline V gene are MNHEY and SMNVEV (reference sequence). CDR3 loop: CASRGQGISQPQHF. CDR3 bases: TGTGCCAGCAGGGGCCAGGGTATAAGTCAGCCCCAGCATTTT.

This chain uses TRBV9 with TRBJ1-2, with 12 bases lining up with TRBD1. The CDR3 is 17 residues long. Germline V gene data show CDR1 as SGDLS and CDR2 as YYNGEE. The V segment lost 4 bases and the J segment 1 base; nucleotides outside the gene matches: 8. The CDR3 spells CASSPGTGGVINYGYTF. In DNA form, the CDR3 reads TGTGCCAGCAGCCCGGGGACAGGGGGCGTTATTAACTATGGCTACACCTTC.

The V gene is TRBV10-3, the J gene TRBJ2-7; D is uncertain. Germline CDR1 ENHRY, CDR2 SYGVKD. The CDR3 sequence is 11 residues long. Between the trimmed V and J ends, which lost 5 bases and 4 bases, there was a span of 6 bases. The DNA of the CDR3 is TGTGCCATCAGTACTGAATACGAGCAGTACTTC. Translation: CAISTEYEQYF.

The chain is built from TRBV5-4 and TRBJ2-5; 7 nucleotides align to TRBD1. This CDR3 spans 15 amino acids. CDR1 is SGHNT, CDR2 YYREEE, per germline (reference sequence). With 1 base clipped from V and 0 bases from J, the junction kept 3 bases outside the gene matches. The CDR3 is CASSLLQGHQETQYF. DNA of the CDR3: TGTGCCAGCAGCTTGTTACAGGGGCACCAAGAGACCCAGTACTTC.

The chain couples TRBV4-1 to TRBJ1-3; the match to TRBD1 covers 8 bases. This CDR3 spans 18 amino acids. Germline assignment: CDR1 MGHRA and CDR2 YSYEKL. The ends lost 0 bases at V and 2 bases at J; junction bases unmatched: 9. The CDR3 region is CASSQDYPADRAGNTIYF. The CDR3 DNA reads TGCGCCAGCAGCCAAGATTACCCAGCGGACAGGGCTGGAAACACCATATATTTT.

The chain uses TRBV18 and TRBJ2-1; the D gene is possibly TRBD1 (5 bases). Germline V gives CDR1 KGHSH, CDR2 LQKENI. The V end was cut by 3 bases, the J end by 6 bases, with 18 bases between. The CDR3 loop spans 16 amino acids. The CDR3 protein is CASSPLGRAKVNEQFF. The DNA of the CDR3 is TGTGCCAGCTCACCCCTCGGCAGGGCGAAGGTCAATGAGCAGTTCTTC.

The J gene is TRBJ2-3, the V gene TRBV7-3, with TRBD2 as a possible D gene (6 bases). Germline loops: CDR1 SGHTA, CDR2 FQGTGA. This CDR3 region has 15 residues. V gave up 5 bases and J gave up 8 bases, with 20 bases separating them. This CDR3 reads CASSPGWGVLGTQYF. The CDR3 DNA sequence: TGTGCCAGCAGCCCCGGATGGGGGGTTTTAGGTACGCAGTATTTT.

This clone appeared once. V gene TRBV7-3 combines with J gene TRBJ1-6; 7 bases agree with TRBD1. The CDR3 is 13 amino acids. CDR1 is SGHTA, CDR2 FQGTGA, per germline. Losses at the gene ends were 5 bases for V and 9 bases for J; bases not matched to a gene: 4. The CDR3: CASSAQGGSPLHF. The CDR3 DNA reads TGTGCCAGCAGCGCCCAGGGGGGTTCACCCCTCCACTTT.

The chain couples TRBV25-1 to TRBJ1-1, with D tentatively TRBD1 (6 bases). Looked up from germline, CDR1 is MGHDK and CDR2 is SYGVNS. This CDR3 is 16 amino acids long. Between the trimmed V and J ends, which lost 2 bases and 0 bases, there was a span of 13 bases. For the CDR3, the DNA is TGTGCCAGCAGTGAACGGGGGGCAGGGATGAACACTGAAGCTTTCTTT. Translating gives CASSERGAGMNTEAFF.